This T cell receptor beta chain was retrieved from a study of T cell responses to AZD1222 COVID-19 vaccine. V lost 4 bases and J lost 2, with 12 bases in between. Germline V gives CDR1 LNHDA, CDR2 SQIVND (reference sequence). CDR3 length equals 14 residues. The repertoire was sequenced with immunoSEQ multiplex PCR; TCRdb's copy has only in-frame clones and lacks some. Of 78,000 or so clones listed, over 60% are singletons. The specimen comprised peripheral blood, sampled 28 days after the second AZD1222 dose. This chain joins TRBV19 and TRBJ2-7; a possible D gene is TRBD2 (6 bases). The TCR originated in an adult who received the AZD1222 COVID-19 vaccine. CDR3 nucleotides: TGTGCCAGTAGTAAAGGGACTGGAGCCTACGAGCAGTACTTC. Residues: CASSKGTGAYEQYF.